Listed below are T cell receptor beta chains from one sample, sequenced in a study of T cells after yellow fever vaccination. TCRdb re-analysed the 5' RACE reads in MiXCR, keeping a single row per CDR3 protein. This sample has 320,000 or so distinct CDR3 sequences, with roughly 8.3% found just once. This specimen was PBMCs, taken about 41 days after the first yellow fever vaccination. These receptors were collected from a young man who received the YFV17D yellow fever vaccine. Each CDR3 is given with its conserved first and last residue. The D gene is left open where the match is weak. Clone size appears in some rows only: once, few, many, or a class for an expanded clone.

TRBV28,TRBJ2-5,.,few,TGTGCCAGCAGTTTAGGCGATGACAGCCAGGTCGGGGAGACCCAGTACTTC,CASSLGDDSQVGETQYF
TRBV20-1,TRBJ2-6,.,.,TGCAGTGCTAGACCTCAGGGGACTGGGGCCAACGTCCTGACTTTC,CSARPQGTGANVLTF
TRBV5-1,TRBJ2-3,.,few,TGCGCCAGCAGCTTATCAGGGCTCGGCACAGATACGCAGTATTTT,CASSLSGLGTDTQYF
TRBV24-1,TRBJ2-1,TRBD1,many,TGTGCCACCTCCGGGGACAGGGGTCCCAATGAGCAGTTCTTC,CATSGDRGPNEQFF
TRBV9,TRBJ2-1,TRBD2,.,TGTGCCAGCAGCCTAATAACGGGGGGGTCCCTCAATGAGCAGTTCTTC,CASSLITGGSLNEQFF
TRBV24-1,TRBJ2-5,TRBD2,many,TGTGCCACCAGTGATTTCCTGGCGGGGGTGGAGACCCAGTACTTC,CATSDFLAGVETQYF
TRBV20-1,TRBJ1-6,.,.,TGCAGTGCTAAGGGGGGGGCCGGGACTAATTCACCCCTCCACTTT,CSAKGGAGTNSPLHF
TRBV11-2,TRBJ1-3,.,many,TGTGCCAGCAGCTCCCGCTGGGCGGGCAGCTCTGGAAACACCATATATTTT,CASSSRWAGSSGNTIYF
TRBV3-1,TRBJ2-1,.,few,TGTGCCAGCAGCCAAGATCTAGGGTGGCCCCGCAATGAGCAGTTCTTC,CASSQDLGWPRNEQFF
TRBV7-9,TRBJ2-1,TRBD2,few,TGTGCCAGCAGCGGCCGGGACTATGGATACAATGAGCAGTTCTTC,CASSGRDYGYNEQFF
TRBV7-6,TRBJ2-7,.,many,TGTGCCAGCAGCTCCAAGGCAGGGGCCCCCCTAACAGAGCAGTACTTC,CASSSKAGAPLTEQYF
TRBV10-3,TRBJ1-1,.,.,TGTGCCATCAGTGAAGCTTTAGTCATCAGCCCTGAAGCTTTCTTT,CAISEALVISPEAFF
TRBV5-4,TRBJ2-3,.,few,TGTGCCAGCACCAAACCCGAGGCAGATACGCAGTATTTT,CASTKPEADTQYF
TRBV6-5,TRBJ2-6,.,few,TGTGCCAGCAGTTATACGGGGGAGGCTGGGGCCAACGTCCTGACTTTC,CASSYTGEAGANVLTF
TRBV4-1,TRBJ1-5,.,.,TGCGCCAGCAGCCAAGATAACAGGGCCGCGGAGCCCCAGCATTTT,CASSQDNRAAEPQHF
TRBV6-1,TRBJ2-7,.,.,TGTGCCAGCCATCCCGGGGCCCTTGGCGAGCAGTACTTC,CASHPGALGEQYF
TRBV20-1,TRBJ1-4,.,.,TGCAGTGCTATAGCCCCGGGAGTCTCCTTTGAAAAACTGTTTTTT,CSAIAPGVSFEKLFF
TRBV27,TRBJ1-4,.,few,TGTGCCAGCAGTTTTAGATCCACTCATGAAAAACTGTTTTTT,CASSFRSTHEKLFF
TRBV12-3/TRBV12-4,TRBJ2-5,TRBD2,.,TGTGCCAGCAGTTTGGGGACTAGCGGGGGGAAACCACAAGAGACCCAGTACTTC,CASSLGTSGGKPQETQYF
TRBV29-1,TRBJ1-1,.,few,TGCAGCGTTGAAGGCAACTTGAACACTGAAGCTTTCTTT,CSVEGNLNTEAFF
TRBV25-1,TRBJ2-7,.,many,TGTGCCAGCAGTATGGATTCCTACGAGCAGTACTTC,CASSMDSYEQYF
TRBV14,TRBJ2-1,.,many,TGTGCCAGCAGCCAAGATAGGGGTAATGAGCAGTTCTTC,CASSQDRGNEQFF
TRBV24-1,TRBJ2-7,.,.,TGTGCCATCCGGAGACCCGGCGTGGGCGAGCAGTACTTC,CAIRRPGVGEQYF
TRBV20-1,TRBJ2-7,.,.,TGCAGTGCTACCGGGGGCCATAGCTCCTACGAGCAGTACTTC,CSATGGHSSYEQYF
TRBV19,TRBJ2-1,.,few,TGTGCCAGTAGTATCTCCGGGGGAGGGCAGTTCTTC,CASSISGGGQFF
TRBV5-1,TRBJ1-2,TRBD1,.,TGCGCCAGCAGCGAAGCCCCCTCCGGGACAGGGGACGGCTACACCTTC,CASSEAPSGTGDGYTF
TRBV5-1,TRBJ2-1,.,few,TGCGCCAGCAGCTTGCGGACGTTTGGATACAATGAGCAGTTCTTC,CASSLRTFGYNEQFF
TRBV3-1,TRBJ1-1,.,few,TGTGCCAGCAGCCAAGGAATAATAGGTCCGAACACTGAAGCTTTCTTT,CASSQGIIGPNTEAFF
TRBV28,TRBJ2-7,TRBD1,.,TGTGCCAGCAGGCGACAGGGGGCGGTCGAGCAGTACTTC,CASRRQGAVEQYF
TRBV7-9,TRBJ1-2,.,many,TGTGCCAGCAGCCAGTGGGCAGTCCAGGGCTACACCTTC,CASSQWAVQGYTF
TRBV5-1,TRBJ2-5,.,many,TGCGCCAGCAGCTCACAGCAAGAGACCCAGTACTTC,CASSSQQETQYF
TRBV7-2,TRBJ1-6,TRBD1,.,TGTGCCAGCAGCTTTCCAGGGGGGAGACCCCTCCACTTT,CASSFPGGRPLHF
TRBV24-1,TRBJ2-1,TRBD2,.,TGTGCCACCAGTGATGGGGGACTAGCTCATGAGCAGTTCTTC,CATSDGGLAHEQFF
TRBV7-7,TRBJ2-5,.,.,TGTGCTAGCAGCCCTAACCCCCCGCCCACAGAGACCCAGTACTTC,CASSPNPPPTETQYF
TRBV19,TRBJ1-4,.,few,TGTGCCAGTACCCCTCTGGGCAGGGAGCACCTGTTTTTT,CASTPLGREHLFF
TRBV5-6,TRBJ1-3,TRBD1,few,TGTGCCAGCAGACGCCGGGACAGGGGCTTTACCTCTGGAAACACCATATATTTT,CASRRRDRGFTSGNTIYF